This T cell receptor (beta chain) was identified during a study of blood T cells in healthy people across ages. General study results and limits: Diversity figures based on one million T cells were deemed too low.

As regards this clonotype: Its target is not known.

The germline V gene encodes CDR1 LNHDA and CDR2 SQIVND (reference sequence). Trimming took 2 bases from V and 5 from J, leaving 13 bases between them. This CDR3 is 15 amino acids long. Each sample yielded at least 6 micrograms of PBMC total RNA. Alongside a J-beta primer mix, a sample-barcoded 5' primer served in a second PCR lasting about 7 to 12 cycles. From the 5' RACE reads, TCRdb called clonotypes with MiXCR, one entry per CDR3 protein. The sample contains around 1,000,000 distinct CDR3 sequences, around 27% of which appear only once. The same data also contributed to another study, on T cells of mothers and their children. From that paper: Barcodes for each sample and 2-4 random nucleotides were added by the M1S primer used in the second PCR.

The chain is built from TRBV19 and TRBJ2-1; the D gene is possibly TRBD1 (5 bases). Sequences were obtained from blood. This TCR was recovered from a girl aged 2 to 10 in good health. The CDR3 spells CASSIYPDNHNEQFF. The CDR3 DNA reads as TGTGCCAGTAGTATATATCCGGACAACCACAATGAGCAGTTCTTC.